These 14 T cell receptor beta chains originate from one sample sequenced in a study of Graves' ophthalmopathy and Graves' hyperthyroidism. The sequenced template was RNA, covering the TCR beta CDR3 region. HTBI primers served in a first-round RT-PCR, which a second-round multiplex PCR followed. MiXCR was run by TCRdb on the multiplex PCR reads, yielding one entry per CDR3 protein. Of 340,000 or so distinct CDR3 sequences listed, about a sixth are singletons. Specimen: peripheral blood. The receptors stem from an adult man with Graves' ophthalmopathy.

This clonotype was seen many times. V is TRBV7-2 and J is TRBJ1-2, with TRBD1 matching 11 bases. The CDR3 runs to 15 residues. From germline, CDR1 is SGHTA and CDR2 FQGNSA. V was clipped by 2 bases and J by 7 bases; unmatched bases: 6. CDR3 loop: CASSLYGQGASGYTF. CDR3 nucleotides: TGTGCCAGCAGCTTATATGGACAGGGGGCGTCTGGCTACACCTTC.

This clonotype was picked up many times. The chain uses TRBV2 and TRBJ1-5; D unresolved. Looked up from germline, CDR1 is SNHLY and CDR2 is FYNNEI. V was pared by 6 bases and J by 0 bases, with 18 bases between. This CDR3 region has 17 residues. The CDR3 spells CASRVDGRIDSNQPQHF. CDR3 sequence (DNA): TGTGCCAGCAGGGTGGACGGACGCATTGATAGCAATCAGCCCCAGCATTTT.

This clonotype was seen many times. V gene TRBV5-1 combines with J gene TRBJ2-5; D not certain. This CDR3 has 13 residues. Germline V lookup: CDR1 SGHRS, CDR2 YFSETQ. Trimming removed 0 bases from V and 5 bases from J, with 8 bases in between. DNA of the CDR3: TGCGCCAGCAGCTTGGCCTCAGCGGAGACCCAGTACTTC. Translating gives CASSLASAETQYF.

This clonotype appeared many times. CDR3: CASSAQPRETQYF. CDR3 in DNA: TGTGCCAGCAGCGCCCAGCCCCGAGAGACCCAGTACTTC. The chain has TRBV7-2 and TRBJ2-5; D unresolved. Germline CDR1 SGHTA, CDR2 FQGNSA. Trimming removed 5 bases from V and 4 bases from J, with 11 bases in between. CDR3 length: 13 residues. The variable domain in full, with the rest retrieved from reference TRBV7-2 and TRBJ2-5, is GAGVSQSPSNKVTEKGKDVELRCDPISGHTALYWYRQSLGQGLEFLIYFQGNSAPDKSGLPSDRFSAERTGGSVSTLTIQRTQQEDSAVYLCASSAQPRETQYFGPGTRLLVL.

This clonotype has at least ten counts. This chain connects TRBV24-1 to TRBJ2-7; D might be TRBD1 (6 bases). Trimming cost V 3 bases and J 4 bases, with 6 bases left between them. This CDR3 contains 12 residues. Germline values: CDR1 KGHDR, CDR2 SFDVKD. CDR3 loop: CATSDQGYEQYF. Written as DNA, the CDR3 is TGTGCCACCAGTGATCAGGGGTACGAGCAGTACTTC.

This clonotype was counted ten times or more. This chain joins TRBV4-3 and TRBJ1-5; TRBD1 is a possible D gene (6 bases). The V and J ends lost 0 bases and 4 bases respectively, with 10 bases between them. The CDR3 length is 15 residues. Germline values: CDR1 LGHNA, CDR2 YSLEER. In nucleotides, the CDR3 is TGCGCCAGCAGCCAAGATCTACAGGGAAATCAGCCCCAGCATTTT. Its translation is CASSQDLQGNQPQHF.

The table lists this clonotype with many counts. The J gene is TRBJ1-2, the V gene TRBV28; 10 positions match TRBD1. The V gene end was trimmed by 5 bases and the J gene end by 6 bases; junction bases not matched to a gene: 9. This CDR3 comprises 15 residues. Per germline, CDR1 MDHEN and CDR2 SYDVKM. The CDR3 nucleotides read TGTGCCAGCAGTCCATCGGGACAGGGGAACGATGGCTACACCTTC. This translates into CASSPSGQGNDGYTF.

This clonotype was found many times. The chain combines TRBV7-9 with TRBJ2-7; a possible D gene is TRBD2 (6 bases). V lost 1 base and J 2 bases, leaving 18 bases between the germline ends. CDR1 is SEHNR and CDR2 is FQNEAQ in the germline V gene (reference sequence). This CDR3 is 17 amino acids long. CDR3 sequence (DNA): TGTGCCAGCAGCTTAGTTGAAGGGGAGACTAGGGCCTACGAGCAGTACTTC. Its translation: CASSLVEGETRAYEQYF.

In this sample, this clonotype turned up many times. This chain links TRBV6-5 with TRBJ1-1; 7 bases map to TRBD1. The V gene end was trimmed by 5 bases and the J gene end by 3 bases; junction bases not matched to a gene: 0. The CDR3 runs 12 residues. Per germline, CDR1 MNHEY and CDR2 SVGAGI. The CDR3 region is CASSTGDTEAFF. The CDR3 DNA is TGTGCCAGCAGTACAGGGGACACTGAAGCTTTCTTT.

This clonotype was counted many times. The genes are TRBV4-3 and TRBJ1-3; TRBD1 might be the D (5 bases). With 0 bases removed from V and 0 bases from J, the gap between germline ends came to 9 bases. Germline CDR1 LGHNA, CDR2 YSLEER. This CDR3 has 16 residues. The CDR3 DNA reads TGCGCCAGCAGCCAAGATCAGGGCAGCTCTGGAAACACCATATATTTT. It is translated as CASSQDQGSSGNTIYF.

This clonotype was seen at least ten times. The V and J genes are TRBV4-2 and TRBJ2-7, with 10 positions matching TRBD2. Losses at the gene ends were 1 base for V and 3 bases for J; bases not matched to a gene: 6. Germline CDR1 and CDR2: LGHNA and YNFKEQ. This CDR3 contains 16 residues. The CDR3 here is CASSQGSSSGSYEQYF. The CDR3 DNA follows: TGTGCCAGCAGCCAAGGTAGCTCTAGCGGGAGCTACGAGCAGTACTTC.

The sample holds many counts of this clonotype. This chain uses TRBV19 with TRBJ1-1; 7 bases align to TRBD1. CDR3 length: 12 amino acids. CDR1 and CDR2 (germline): LNHDA, SQIVND (reference sequence). V lost 3 bases, J lost 6 bases, and 1 base stayed unmatched. The CDR3 loop reads CASSMTGSEAFF. The CDR3, as DNA: TGTGCCAGTAGTATGACAGGGTCTGAAGCTTTCTTT.

This clonotype was seen many times. The chain uses TRBV4-1 and TRBJ1-2; no definite D call. Trimming shortened V by 1 base and J by 0 bases, and 9 bases separated the two germline ends. This CDR3 spans 15 amino acids. Per the germline V gene, CDR1 is MGHRA and CDR2 is YSYEKL. The CDR3 DNA follows: TGCGCCAGCAGCCAAGTGGCGGAATCTAACTATGGCTACACCTTC. Protein: CASSQVAESNYGYTF.

Ten or more counts support this clonotype. V is TRBV2 and J is TRBJ2-7; possibly TRBD2 for D (5 bases). There are 15 residues in the CDR3. Germline CDR1 and CDR2: SNHLY and FYNNEI. V lost 5 bases to trimming and J lost 6 bases, with 20 bases between them. The CDR3 here is CASSRTTGIMAEQYF. In DNA, the CDR3 is TGTGCCAGCAGTCGCACAACCGGGATAATGGCCGAGCAGTACTTC.